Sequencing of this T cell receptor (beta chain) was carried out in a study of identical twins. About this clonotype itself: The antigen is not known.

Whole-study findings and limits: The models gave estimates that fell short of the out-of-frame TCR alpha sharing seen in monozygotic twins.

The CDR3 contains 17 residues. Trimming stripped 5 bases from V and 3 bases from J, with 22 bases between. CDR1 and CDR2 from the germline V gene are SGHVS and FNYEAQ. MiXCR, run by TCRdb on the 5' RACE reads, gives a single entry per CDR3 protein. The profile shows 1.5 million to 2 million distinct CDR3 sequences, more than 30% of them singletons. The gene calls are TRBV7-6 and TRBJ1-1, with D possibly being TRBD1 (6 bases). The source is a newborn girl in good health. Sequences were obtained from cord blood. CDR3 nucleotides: TGTGCCAGCAGCCAAGGGAACTACAGGGTCTTTGACACTGAAGCTTTCTTT. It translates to CASSQGNYRVFDTEAFF.